This TCR beta chain originates from a study of blood T cell repertoires in COVID-19. Overall study context: Material from acute and convalescent COVID-19 was sourced from the United States, Italy and Spain. Sources were T cells, B-cell-depleted T cells, or PBMCs; the material itself was cDNA or gDNA.

Original processing methods: Reference gene primer amplification yielded estimated nucleated cell counts. Generated by immunoSEQ multiplex PCR, the TCRdb table keeps only in-frame clones and is missing some. The DNA gave D and trimming, while V, J and clone size come from that table. The repertoire consists of 140,000 to 150,000 clones, with about four fifths occurring once and the leading ten covering 7.5% to 9.5%. V dropped 5 bases and J dropped 4 bases, with 17 bases sitting between them. The CDR3 has 16 amino acids. Germline CDR1 LNHDA, CDR2 SQIVND (reference sequence). The sequenced material came from peripheral blood. The chain links TRBV19 to TRBJ1-4; D is undetermined. The receptor's source is a human donor with acute or convalescent COVID-19. The donor label of this sample is uncertain. The CDR3 nucleotides are TGTGCCAGTAGTTCCCCACGGAGGGATGGTAATGAAAAACTGTTTTTT. Protein sequence: CASSSPRRDGNEKLFF.